Listed here are 9 T cell receptor beta chains from one sample, sequenced in a study of CD8+CD57+ T cells in acquired aplastic anemia. Patients selected for sequencing had displayed CD8+CD57+ cell expansion by flow cytometry. Genomic DNA was employed as the template in profiling TCR beta VDJ and CDR3. TCRdb used MiXCR to reprocess the reads, holding one entry per CDR3 protein. The repertoire includes 200,000 to 250,000 distinct CDR3 sequences, about 44% of them detected once, and 6.5% to 10% sits in the top ten. The sample comprised sorted CD4+, CD8+, or CD8+CD57+ T cells (not recorded which) from PBMCs. All receptors come from a human donor with aplastic anemia.

V gene TRBV5-5 combines with J gene TRBJ1-3; D unresolved. Trimming removed 0 bases from V and 0 bases from J, with 7 bases in between. The V gene's germline CDR1 is SGHKS and CDR2 YYEKEE (reference sequence). The length of the CDR3 is 15 residues. The CDR3 bases are TGTGCCAGCAGCTTGGAACCCACCTCTGGAAACACCATATATTTT. Residues: CASSLEPTSGNTIYF. Full variable domain (rest looked up from reference TRBV5-5 and TRBJ1-3): DAGVTQSPTHLIKTRGQQVTLRCSPISGHKSVSWYQQVLGQGPQFIFQYYEKEERGRGNFPDRFSARQFPNYSSELNVNALLLGDSALYLCASSLEPTSGNTIYFGEGSWLTVV.

The chain links TRBV20-1 to TRBJ2-7; 14 bases agree with TRBD2. This CDR3 is built from 16 residues. Germline CDR1 reads DFQATT; CDR2 reads SNEGSKA (reference sequence). Trimming took 6 bases from V and 4 from J; bases not matched to a gene: 11. The CDR3 DNA sequence: TGCAGTGCACGGGGGACTAGCGGGAGCCTATTATACGAGCAGTACTTC. Translating it yields CSARGTSGSLLYEQYF.

Regarding this clonotype: A junction end diverges from the germline sequence, so it may reflect a read error. The chain employs TRBV9 and TRBJ1-1; D is possibly TRBD1 (6 bases). This CDR3 is 16 amino acids long. Germline CDR1 and CDR2: SGDLS and YYNGEE. The CDR3 protein is CASSPRGGKTNTGAFF. CDR3 nucleotides: TGTGCCAGCAGCCCTAGAGGGGGTAAAACGAACACTGGAGCTTTCTTT.

This clonotype was recorded many times. The chain recombines TRBV7-9 with TRBJ1-4, with D perhaps TRBD1 (5 bases). The germline V and J ends were trimmed by 1 base and 6 bases, with 18 bases remaining between them. Germline V gene sequence: CDR1 SEHNR, CDR2 FQNEAQ (reference sequence). This CDR3 is built from 17 residues. The CDR3, as DNA: TGTGCCAGCAGCTTAGTCAGGGATCGTGCTAAGGATGAAAAACTGTTTTTT. Translated: CASSLVRDRAKDEKLFF.

This clonotype was counted a few times. The V and J genes are TRBV27 and TRBJ2-7; possibly TRBD1 for D (5 bases). Per germline, CDR1 MNHEY and CDR2 SMNVEV (reference sequence). Trimming stripped 7 bases from V and 6 bases from J, with 16 bases between. The CDR3 contains 13 residues. CDR3 bases: TGTGCCAGCACCCTAGGGGTTGGTCGCGAGCAGTACTTC. Encoded protein: CASTLGVGREQYF.

This clonotype was counted many times. This rearrangement joins TRBV6-4 to TRBJ2-1; 10 bases match TRBD2. The germline V gene has CDR1 MRHNA and CDR2 SNTAGT. The J segment lost 10 bases and the V segment lost 2 bases, leaving 8 bases of the junction unmatched. This CDR3 region has 15 residues. The CDR3 DNA sequence: TGTGCCAGCAGTGACCGGAGCGGGGGGGATTCCGAGCAGTTCTTC. Protein sequence: CASSDRSGGDSEQFF.

This clonotype was observed many times. The J gene is TRBJ2-7, the V gene TRBV10-3; D might be TRBD2 (5 bases). With 0 bases removed from V and 2 bases from J, the gap between germline ends came to 11 bases. There are 15 residues in the CDR3. CDR1 and CDR2 from the germline V gene are ENHRY and SYGVKD. The CDR3 DNA sequence: TGTGCCATCAGTGAGTCGTTCATGGGAGCCTACGAGCAGTACTTC. Its protein product is CAISESFMGAYEQYF.

The chain links TRBV2 to TRBJ1-2; D is possibly TRBD1 (6 bases). Germline V gives CDR1 SNHLY, CDR2 FYNNEI. The CDR3 is made up of 14 amino acids. V dropped 6 bases and J dropped 2 bases, with 13 bases sitting between them. CDR3 bases: TGTGCCAGCAGGGAACAGGGACAAAACTATGGCTACACCTTC. Its protein is CASREQGQNYGYTF.

The J gene is TRBJ1-1, the V gene TRBV25-1; no clear D. Germline V gene data show CDR1 as MGHDK and CDR2 as SYGVNS. The CDR3 is 14 amino acids. The V gene lost 1 base and the J gene lost 2 bases, with 8 bases spanning the gap. The CDR3 protein is CASSESPANTEAFF. CDR3 nucleotides: TGTGCCAGCAGTGAATCCCCAGCAAACACTGAAGCTTTCTTT.